One and the same sample provided the 21 T cell receptor beta chains below, sequenced in a study of early T cells in non-severe SARS-CoV-2 infection. MiXCR, applied by TCRdb to the 5' RACE reads, yields one record per CDR3 protein. The sample has some 29,000 distinct CDR3 sequences, over 4.5% seen once. The sample consisted of whole blood. The origin of the receptors is an adult who was a healthcare worker with PCR-confirmed SARS-CoV-2 infection or an uninfected control (not recorded which).

V is TRBV20-1 and J is TRBJ2-3; TRBD2 agrees at 13 bases. Germline V CDR1 and CDR2: DFQATT, SNEGSKA (reference sequence). The CDR3 consists of 15 residues. The trim removed 2 bases at V and 5 bases at J, leaving 4 bases unmatched. The CDR3 DNA follows: TGCAGTGCTAGAATGGGACTAGCGGGATTAGATACGCAGTATTTT. Protein product: CSARMGLAGLDTQYF.

This clonotype came up many times. The rearrangement joins TRBV29-1 to TRBJ1-1, with D unclear. Germline V gene lookup returns CDR1 SQVTM and CDR2 ANQGSEA. With 6 bases removed from V and 4 bases from J, the gap between germline ends came to 9 bases. This CDR3 contains 11 residues. The CDR3 bases are TGCAGCGTCCCGGGGTCCACTGAAGCTTTCTTT. It translates to CSVPGSTEAFF.

The rearrangement links TRBV14 to TRBJ2-7; 8 bases agree with TRBD1. The ends lost 4 bases at V and 6 bases at J; junction bases unmatched: 14. Germline V gene lookup returns CDR1 SGHDN and CDR2 FVKESK. The CDR3 is 16 amino acids. CDR3 protein: CASSPGTGTRSTEQYF. CDR3 in DNA: TGTGCCAGCAGCCCAGGGACAGGAACGAGGTCAACCGAGCAGTACTTC.

This clonotype was counted ten times or more. The V gene is TRBV7-9, the J gene TRBJ2-7; D unresolved. There are 12 residues in the CDR3. The ends were cut back, 5 bases at V and 6 bases at J, with 11 bases in the middle. Germline V gene lookup returns CDR1 SEHNR and CDR2 FQNEAQ (reference sequence). The CDR3 is CASSTGPGEQYF. The CDR3, as DNA: TGTGCCAGCAGCACCGGACCGGGCGAGCAGTACTTC.

This clonotype appeared many times. The chain employs TRBV28 and TRBJ2-6, with D unresolved. The V gene lost 4 bases and the J gene lost 0 bases, with 4 bases spanning the gap. The CDR3 totals 14 residues. From germline, CDR1 is MDHEN and CDR2 SYDVKM. The CDR3 sequence is CASSSTSGANVLTF. The CDR3 DNA reads as TGTGCCAGCAGTTCCACCTCTGGGGCCAACGTCCTGACTTTC. Using reference TRBV28 and TRBJ2-6 for the parts outside the CDR3, the full variable domain is DVKVTQSSRYLVKRTGEKVFLECVQDMDHENMFWYRQDPGLGLRLIYFSYDVKMKEKGDIPEGYSVSREKKERFSLILESASTNQTSMYLCASSSTSGANVLTFGAGSRLTVL.

This clonotype occurred many times. J is TRBJ1-1 and V is TRBV20-1; TRBD1 matches 10 bases. The CDR3 has 14 residues. Germline-derived CDR1 and CDR2 are DFQATT and SNEGSKA (reference sequence). V was pared by 1 base and J by 6 bases, with 5 bases of the junction left unmatched. In nucleotides, the CDR3 is TGCAGTGCTAGAGGGGGGACAGGGGAGGCTGAAGCTTTCTTT. It yields the protein CSARGGTGEAEAFF.

This clonotype was seen repeatedly, ten times or more. V gene TRBV6-2 or TRBV6-3 combines with J gene TRBJ2-1; 9 bases agree with TRBD2. CDR1 and CDR2 (germline): MNHEY, SVGEGT. V was clipped by 6 bases and J by 2 bases; unmatched bases: 14. This CDR3 has 18 residues. The CDR3 region has the DNA TGTGCCAGCAGACCTTCTAAGGGACTAGCTATCGCCTACAATGAGCAGTTCTTC. It translates to CASRPSKGLAIAYNEQFF.

This clonotype was counted at least ten times. V and J are TRBV9 and TRBJ1-1; D possibly corresponds to TRBD1 (6 bases). The CDR3 has 14 amino acids. The germline CDR1 and CDR2 sequences are SGDLS and YYNGEE. The V gene lost 3 bases and the J gene lost 4 bases, with 13 bases spanning the gap. CDR3 nucleotides: TGTGCCAGCAGCGGGACAGTTATGGGCACTGAAGCTTTCTTT. Translating gives CASSGTVMGTEAFF.

Many counts were recorded for this clonotype. This chain connects TRBV28 to TRBJ1-5; D possibly corresponds to TRBD1 (6 bases). The CDR3 has 15 amino acids. Deletions cut 8 bases from V and 7 bases from J, with 21 bases between. The germline V gene encodes CDR1 MDHEN and CDR2 SYDVKM. CDR3 sequence reads: CASSNSRGGVQPQHF. The CDR3 DNA follows: TGTGCCAGCTCTAACTCGAGGGGGGGTGTGCAGCCCCAGCATTTT.

This clonotype has a handful of counts. The chain is built from TRBV5-1 and TRBJ2-1; 7 bases are shared with TRBD1. The CDR3 has 14 residues. Germline V gives CDR1 SGHRS, CDR2 YFSETQ. The ends lost 5 bases at V and 6 bases at J; junction bases unmatched: 8. The CDR3 loop reads CASSEQGIGNEQFF. The DNA for the CDR3 is TGCGCCAGCAGTGAACAGGGGATTGGCAATGAGCAGTTCTTC.

This clonotype was recorded at least ten times. V is TRBV7-2 and J is TRBJ2-1; TRBD2 might be the D (6 bases). CDR1 is SGHTA and CDR2 is FQGNSA in the germline V gene. There are 15 residues in the CDR3. Deletions cut 1 base from V and 5 bases from J, with 12 bases between. CDR3 sequence reads: CASSLVREPDNEQFF. CDR3 coding DNA: TGTGCCAGCAGCTTAGTCCGGGAGCCGGACAATGAGCAGTTCTTC.

The gene calls are TRBV7-6 and TRBJ1-2; 8 positions match TRBD1. Germline values: CDR1 SGHVS, CDR2 FNYEAQ. V was clipped by 1 base and J by 3 bases; unmatched bases: 10. The CDR3 is made up of 17 amino acids. CDR3 sequence (DNA): TGTGCCAGCAGCTTAGTTTCAGTGACAGGGGATGACTATGGCTACACCTTC. Translated, it gives CASSLVSVTGDDYGYTF. Full variable domain (remainder filled in from reference TRBV7-6 and TRBJ1-2): GAGVSQSPRYKVTKRGQDVALRCDPISGHVSLYWYRQALGQGPEFLTYFNYEAQQDKSGLPNDRFSAERPEGSISTLTIQRTEQRDSAMYRCASSLVSVTGDDYGYTFGSGTRLTVV.

The table lists this clonotype with many counts. The CDR3 coding sequence is TGTGCCAGCAGTTGGCCCCAGGGCACCATATATTTT. Its protein product is CASSWPQGTIYF. This rearrangement joins TRBV28 to TRBJ1-3; a weak D match, TRBD1 (5 bases). This CDR3 has 12 amino acids. Germline-derived CDR1 and CDR2 are MDHEN and SYDVKM. V lost 4 bases and J lost 9, with 10 bases in between.

There are a few counts of this clonotype. The chain employs TRBV6-5 and TRBJ2-7, with TRBD1 matching over 7 bases. Germline CDR1 reads MNHEY; CDR2 reads SVGAGI. This CDR3 has 15 residues. Germline trimming cut 2 bases from V and 3 bases from J; bases unmatched to any gene: 7. DNA for the CDR3: TGTGCCAGCAGTTACAAGCCGGGACAGCTCTACGAGCAGTACTTC. Translated: CASSYKPGQLYEQYF.

The chain recombines TRBV19 with TRBJ2-1, with TRBD1 as a possible D gene (5 bases). CDR1 LNHDA and CDR2 SQIVND come from the germline V gene (reference sequence). V lost 0 bases and J lost 9, with 24 bases in between. The CDR3 runs to 18 residues. The CDR3 nucleotides read TGTGCCAGTAGTATAGACTCCTCGGTCAGGTCCCCAAGGGGTGAGCAGTTCTTC. Translating gives CASSIDSSVRSPRGEQFF.

This clonotype was seen at least ten times. The chain joins TRBV10-3 to TRBJ1-2; 8 bases are shared with TRBD1. V shed 7 bases and J 8 bases; nucleotides not matched to a gene: 9. Germline V gives CDR1 ENHRY, CDR2 SYGVKD. The CDR3 runs 13 residues. CDR3 amino acids: CAITPGQGGGYTF. Here the CDR3 DNA reads TGTGCCATCACCCCAGGACAGGGCGGCGGCTACACCTTC.

This clonotype was detected ten times or more. The rearrangement uses TRBV27 and TRBJ2-7, with 7 bases fitting TRBD1. Germline CDR1 and CDR2: MNHEY and SMNVEV (reference sequence). Trimming removed 3 bases from V and 6 bases from J; junction bases left unmatched: 8. The CDR3 length is 14 residues. The CDR3 here is CASSLGTGVGEQYF. In DNA, the CDR3 is TGTGCCAGCAGTTTGGGAACAGGGGTCGGCGAGCAGTACTTC.

This clonotype was seen a few times. The chain links TRBV20-1 to TRBJ2-1; TRBD2 matches 13 bases. After removal of 3 bases from V and 1 base from J, the junction contained 3 bases not matched to a gene. CDR1 DFQATT and CDR2 SNEGSKA come from the germline V gene (reference sequence). CDR3 length equals 16 residues. CDR3: CSASRTSGRSYNEQFF. The CDR3, as DNA: TGCAGTGCTAGTCGGACTAGCGGGAGATCCTACAATGAGCAGTTCTTC.

This clonotype has at least ten counts. The gene calls are TRBV6-1 and TRBJ1-5; perhaps TRBD1 as D (6 bases). The CDR3 loop spans 14 amino acids. The ends were cut back, 5 bases at V and 1 base at J, with 9 bases in the middle. In germline, CDR1 is MNHNS, CDR2 SASEGT. The chain's CDR3 is CASSITGSNQPQHF. The CDR3 DNA sequence: TGTGCCAGCAGTATAACAGGGAGCAATCAGCCCCAGCATTTT.

This clonotype was counted at least ten times. The chain uses TRBV3-1 and TRBJ2-7; TRBD2 matches 8 bases. Trimming at V came to 4 bases and at J to 1 base, leaving 9 bases not matched to a gene. The CDR3 covers 16 residues. Germline loops: CDR1 LGHDT, CDR2 YNNKEL (reference sequence). The CDR3, as DNA: TGTGCCAGCAGCCTCGCGCCGGGACTAGGTTCCTACGAGCAGTACTTC. It specifies CASSLAPGLGSYEQYF.

This clonotype was observed at least ten times. The chain recombines TRBV27 with TRBJ1-2; D gene unclear. Deletions cut 5 bases from V and 4 bases from J, with 14 bases between. CDR3 length: 14 amino acids. In germline, CDR1 is MNHEY, CDR2 SMNVEV (reference sequence). For the CDR3, the DNA is TGTGCCAGCAGTCCGAGAACAGAGTCCTATGGCTACACCTTC. It is translated as CASSPRTESYGYTF.